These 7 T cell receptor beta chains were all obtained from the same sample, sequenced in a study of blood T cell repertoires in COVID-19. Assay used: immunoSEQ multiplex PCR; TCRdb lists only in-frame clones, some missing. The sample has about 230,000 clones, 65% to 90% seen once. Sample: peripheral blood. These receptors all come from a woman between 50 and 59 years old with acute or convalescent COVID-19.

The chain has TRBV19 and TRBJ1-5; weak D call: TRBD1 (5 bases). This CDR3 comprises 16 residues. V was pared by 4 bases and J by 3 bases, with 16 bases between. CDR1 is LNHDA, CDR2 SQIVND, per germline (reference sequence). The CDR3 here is CASSTRQISYNQPQHF. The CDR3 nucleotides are TGTGCCAGTAGTACGCGACAGATATCATACAATCAGCCCCAGCATTTT.

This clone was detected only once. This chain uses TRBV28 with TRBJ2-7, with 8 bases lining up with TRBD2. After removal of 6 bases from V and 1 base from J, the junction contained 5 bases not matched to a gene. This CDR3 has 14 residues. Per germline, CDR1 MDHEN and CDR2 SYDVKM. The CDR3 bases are TGTGCCAGCAGCATAGCGGGACGGTCCTACGAGCAGTACTTC. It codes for CASSIAGRSYEQYF.

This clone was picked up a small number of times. The CDR3, as DNA: TGCGCCAGCAGCTTGAGTGGCGGCCAGGGATCCCGAGGGACTAGCGGGAGTTACGAGCAGTACTTC. Its protein product is CASSLSGGQGSRGTSGSYEQYF. This chain connects TRBV5-1 to TRBJ2-7; 14 positions agree with TRBD2. CDR1 SGHRS and CDR2 YFSETQ come from the germline V gene. V trimming: 1 base; J trimming: 4 bases; junction bases outside the gene matches: 22. This CDR3 has 22 residues.

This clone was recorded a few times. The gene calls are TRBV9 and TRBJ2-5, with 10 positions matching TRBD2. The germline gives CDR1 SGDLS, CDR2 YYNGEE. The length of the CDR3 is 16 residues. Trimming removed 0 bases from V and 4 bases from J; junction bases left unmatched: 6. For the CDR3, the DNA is TGTGCCAGCAGCGTAGCTAAGACTAGCGGGTCAGAGACCCAGTACTTC. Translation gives CASSVAKTSGSETQYF.

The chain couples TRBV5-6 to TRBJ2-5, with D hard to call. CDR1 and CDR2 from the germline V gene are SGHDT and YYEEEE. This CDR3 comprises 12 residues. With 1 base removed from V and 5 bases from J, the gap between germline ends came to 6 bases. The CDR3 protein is CASSLLGETQYF. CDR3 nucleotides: TGTGCCAGCAGCTTGCTCGGGGAGACCCAGTACTTC.

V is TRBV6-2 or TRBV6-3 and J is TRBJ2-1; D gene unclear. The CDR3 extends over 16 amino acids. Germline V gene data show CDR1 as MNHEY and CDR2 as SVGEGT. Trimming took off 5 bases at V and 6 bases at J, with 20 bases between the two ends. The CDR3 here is CASSPLGEVSTNEQFF. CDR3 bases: TGTGCCAGCAGTCCGTTAGGTGAGGTCTCCACCAATGAGCAGTTCTTC.

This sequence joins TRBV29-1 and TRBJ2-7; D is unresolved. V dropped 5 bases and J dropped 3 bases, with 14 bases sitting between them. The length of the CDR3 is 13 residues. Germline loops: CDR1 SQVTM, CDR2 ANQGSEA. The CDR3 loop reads CSVLRPVGYEQYF. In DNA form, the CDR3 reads TGCAGCGTTTTGCGGCCAGTGGGCTACGAGCAGTACTTC.